Given below is one T cell receptor beta chain in context. Its cognate antigen is unknown. Germline V gives CDR1 SGHRS, CDR2 YFSETQ. The CDR3 is 11 amino acids. Trimming removed 3 bases at V and 7 bases at J, with 7 bases between. This record comes from a study of blood T cells in healthy people across ages. Overall study results and limits: Strong correlation existed between TCR beta diversity and naive T cell percentage. The unknown donor CMV status may have confounded expanded clonotype changes.

Extracted total RNA amounted to at least 6 micrograms for each sample. For the second PCR, which ran for about 7 to 12 cycles, a sample-barcoded 5' primer and a J-beta primer mix were used. One entry per CDR3 protein, called by TCRdb with MiXCR from the 5' RACE reads. The sample has about 1.6 million distinct CDR3 sequences, 30% to 35% seen once. The source is a woman aged 30 to 39 in good health. Sequenced sample: blood. V and J are TRBV5-1 and TRBJ1-1; D is undetermined. In DNA, the CDR3 is TGCGCCAGCAGCTCAAACCGTGAAGCTTTCTTT. It codes for CASSSNREAFF.